Listed below are T cell receptor beta chains from one sample, sequenced in a study of cytomegalovirus exposure and HLA in healthy donors. TCRdb's table, derived via immunoSEQ multiplex PCR, lists solely in-frame clones and lacks some. Recorded for this sample: 190,000 or so clones. The sample was PBMCs. The origin of the receptors is a boy aged 10-17 years in good health and CMV-seronegative. CDR3s include the opening cysteine and the closing phenylalanine or tryptophan. A D gene is named only where the DNA matches it firmly.

V gene: TRBV21-1; D gene: .; J gene: TRBJ1-6; CDR3 length: 18; CDR3 protein: CASSNGTAILWGVSPLHF; CDR3 DNA: TGTGCCAGCAGCAATGGGACAGCGATCCTCTGGGGGGTCTCCCCCCTCCACTTT
V gene: TRBV30; D gene: .; J gene: TRBJ2-1; CDR3 length: 13; CDR3 protein: CAWSGYGSPYQFF; CDR3 DNA: TGTGCCTGGAGTGGTTATGGCTCCCCGTATCAGTTCTTC
V gene: TRBV6-1; D gene: .; J gene: TRBJ1-2; CDR3 length: 14; CDR3 protein: CASSMTVRNYGYTF; CDR3 DNA: TGTGCCAGCAGTATGACAGTTCGAAACTATGGCTACACCTTC
V gene: TRBV9; D gene: TRBD1; J gene: TRBJ1-6; CDR3 length: 17; CDR3 protein: CASSVGDRRSYNSPLHF; CDR3 DNA: TGTGCCAGCAGCGTGGGGGACAGGAGGTCCTATAATTCACCCCTCCACTTT
V gene: TRBV6-5; D gene: .; J gene: TRBJ1-6; CDR3 length: 15; CDR3 protein: CASRINRAGESPLHF; CDR3 DNA: TGTGCCAGCAGAATAAACAGGGCCGGAGAATCACCCCTCCACTTT
V gene: TRBV5-1; D gene: .; J gene: TRBJ2-7; CDR3 length: 12; CDR3 protein: CASSLLDYEQYF; CDR3 DNA: TGCGCCAGCAGCTTACTAGACTACGAGCAGTACTTC
V gene: TRBV6-5; D gene: TRBD1; J gene: TRBJ2-7; CDR3 length: 15; CDR3 protein: CASSYRRDRDYEQYF; CDR3 DNA: TGTGCCAGCAGTTACCGCCGGGACAGGGACTACGAGCAGTACTTC
V gene: TRBV28; D gene: TRBD1; J gene: TRBJ2-2; CDR3 length: 15; CDR3 protein: CASRTTGLISGELFF; CDR3 DNA: TGTGCCAGCAGGACGACAGGGCTCATTTCCGGGGAGCTGTTTTTT
V gene: TRBV5-1; D gene: .; J gene: TRBJ1-1; CDR3 length: 16; CDR3 protein: CASSLVAGAMNTEAFF; CDR3 DNA: TGCGCCAGCAGCTTGGTTGCGGGAGCCATGAACACTGAAGCTTTCTTT
V gene: TRBV7-6; D gene: .; J gene: TRBJ2-3; CDR3 length: 13; CDR3 protein: CASSLESLNTQYF; CDR3 DNA: TGTGCCAGCAGCTTAGAGAGCCTAAATACGCAGTATTTT
V gene: TRBV9; D gene: .; J gene: TRBJ1-3; CDR3 length: 17; CDR3 protein: CASSTDLRGGSGNTIYF; CDR3 DNA: TGTGCCAGCAGCACGGACCTGAGGGGGGGCTCTGGAAACACCATATATTTT
V gene: TRBV6-5; D gene: TRBD1; J gene: TRBJ1-6; CDR3 length: 13; CDR3 protein: CASLGGPNSPLHF; CDR3 DNA: TGTGCCAGCCTAGGGGGCCCCAATTCACCCCTCCACTTT
V gene: TRBV19; D gene: TRBD1; J gene: TRBJ1-6; CDR3 length: 15; CDR3 protein: CASTDRDSFPSPLHF; CDR3 DNA: TGTGCCAGTACGGACCGGGACAGTTTTCCTTCACCCCTCCACTTT
V gene: TRBV11-1; D gene: TRBD2; J gene: TRBJ2-3; CDR3 length: 18; CDR3 protein: CASSFGGGLAGGRDTQYF; CDR3 DNA: TGTGCCAGCAGCTTCGGGGGCGGGCTAGCGGGGGGACGAGATACGCAGTATTTT
V gene: TRBV7-9; D gene: .; J gene: TRBJ1-6; CDR3 length: 17; CDR3 protein: CASSLDQGSSYNSPLHF; CDR3 DNA: TGTGCCAGCAGCTTAGATCAGGGCAGCTCCTATAATTCACCCCTCCACTTT
V gene: TRBV5-1; D gene: .; J gene: TRBJ2-2; CDR3 length: 16; CDR3 protein: CASSFGRGTFAGELFF; CDR3 DNA: TGCGCCAGCAGCTTTGGTCGGGGGACCTTTGCCGGGGAGCTGTTTTTT
V gene: TRBV19; D gene: TRBD2; J gene: TRBJ2-1; CDR3 length: 16; CDR3 protein: CASSRRGGVSGNEQFF; CDR3 DNA: TGTGCCAGTAGTCGCCGCGGGGGGGTGAGCGGGAATGAGCAGTTCTTC
V gene: TRBV9; D gene: TRBD2; J gene: TRBJ2-7; CDR3 length: 16; CDR3 protein: CASSVATGGLAHEQYF; CDR3 DNA: TGTGCCAGCAGCGTAGCTACGGGGGGACTAGCCCACGAGCAGTACTTC
V gene: TRBV5-1; D gene: .; J gene: TRBJ2-7; CDR3 length: 15; CDR3 protein: CASSSRGGQPYEQYF; CDR3 DNA: TGCGCCAGCAGTTCCCGGGGGGGACAGCCCTACGAGCAGTACTTC
V gene: TRBV7-9; D gene: .; J gene: TRBJ1-2; CDR3 length: 16; CDR3 protein: CASSPRGTRTIYGYTF; CDR3 DNA: TGTGCCAGCAGCCCGCGAGGCACCCGTACGATCTATGGCTACACCTTC
V gene: TRBV7-9; D gene: TRBD2; J gene: TRBJ2-3; CDR3 length: 16; CDR3 protein: CASSFRLAVNTDTQYF; CDR3 DNA: TGTGCCAGCAGCTTCCGACTAGCGGTGAACACAGATACGCAGTATTTT
V gene: TRBV6-5; D gene: .; J gene: TRBJ1-2; CDR3 length: 15; CDR3 protein: CASSYSGGRPLGYTF; CDR3 DNA: TGTGCCAGCAGTTACTCCGGAGGAAGGCCCCTGGGCTACACCTTC
V gene: TRBV16; D gene: .; J gene: TRBJ2-3; CDR3 length: 12; CDR3 protein: CASSLRGDSQYF; CDR3 DNA: TGTGCCAGCAGCCTAAGGGGCGACAGTCAGTATTTT
V gene: TRBV2; D gene: TRBD1; J gene: TRBJ1-2; CDR3 length: 14; CDR3 protein: CASRGKGANYGYTF; CDR3 DNA: TGTGCCAGCAGGGGAAAGGGGGCCAACTATGGCTACACCTTC